This record looks at one TCR beta chain sequence and its context. The sample comes from a study of T cell changes during pregnancy in multiple sclerosis. Here immunoSEQ multiplex PCR was the method, and the copy in TCRdb shows in-frame clones only, minus some. The repertoire has 70,000 to 90,000 clones, around 90% of them found once; the top ten carry 3.5%. V shed 4 bases and J shed 0 bases, with 16 bases lying between them. The germline V gene encodes CDR1 MNHNS and CDR2 SASEGT. This CDR3 comprises 17 residues. The source of this sequence is a female donor in good health, serving as a control in a pregnancy study. Some clones in this sample may be carry-over from other donors' samples. The sequencing used PBMCs, collected in the first trimester of pregnancy. The chain links TRBV6-1 to TRBJ1-5; possibly TRBD1 for D (5 bases). The CDR3 nucleotides are TGTGCCAGCAGTGCTGATAGGACACTTTATAGCAATCAGCCCCAGCATTTT. As protein: CASSADRTLYSNQPQHF.